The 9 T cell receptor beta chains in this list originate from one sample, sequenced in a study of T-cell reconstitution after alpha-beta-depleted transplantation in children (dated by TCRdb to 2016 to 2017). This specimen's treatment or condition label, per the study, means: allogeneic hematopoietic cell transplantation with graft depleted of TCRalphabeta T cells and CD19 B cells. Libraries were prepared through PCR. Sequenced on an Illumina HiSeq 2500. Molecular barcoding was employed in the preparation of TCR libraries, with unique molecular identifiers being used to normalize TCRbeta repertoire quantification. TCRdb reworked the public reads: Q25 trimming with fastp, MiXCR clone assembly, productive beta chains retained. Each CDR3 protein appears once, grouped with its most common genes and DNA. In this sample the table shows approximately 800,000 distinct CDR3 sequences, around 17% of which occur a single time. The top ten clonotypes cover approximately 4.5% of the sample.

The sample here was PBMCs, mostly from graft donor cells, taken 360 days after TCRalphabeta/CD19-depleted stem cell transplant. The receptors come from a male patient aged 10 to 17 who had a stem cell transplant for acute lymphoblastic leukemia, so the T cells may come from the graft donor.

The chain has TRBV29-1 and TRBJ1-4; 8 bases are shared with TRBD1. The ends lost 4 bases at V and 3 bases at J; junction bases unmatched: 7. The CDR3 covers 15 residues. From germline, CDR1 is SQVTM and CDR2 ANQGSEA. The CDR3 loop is CSVGGRGQANEKLFF. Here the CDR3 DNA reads TGCAGCGTTGGTGGCAGGGGGCAGGCTAATGAAAAACTGTTTTTT.

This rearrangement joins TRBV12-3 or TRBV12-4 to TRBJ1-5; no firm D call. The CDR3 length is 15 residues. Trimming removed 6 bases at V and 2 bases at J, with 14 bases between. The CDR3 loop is CASRRRSVGNQPQHF. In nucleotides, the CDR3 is TGTGCCAGCAGACGGAGGTCAGTGGGCAATCAGCCCCAGCATTTT.

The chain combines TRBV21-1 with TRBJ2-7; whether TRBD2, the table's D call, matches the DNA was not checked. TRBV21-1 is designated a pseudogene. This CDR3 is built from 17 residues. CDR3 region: CASSKVCSGSFLYEQYF. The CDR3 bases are TGTGCCAGCAGCAAAGTGTGTAGCGGGAGCTTTCTATACGAGCAGTACTTC.

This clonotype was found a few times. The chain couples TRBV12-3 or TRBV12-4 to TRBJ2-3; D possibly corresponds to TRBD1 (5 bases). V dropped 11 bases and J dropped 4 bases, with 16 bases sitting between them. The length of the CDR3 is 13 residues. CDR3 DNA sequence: TGTGCCTGTGGACATTCATCTTCAGATACGCAGTATTTT. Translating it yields CACGHSSSDTQYF.

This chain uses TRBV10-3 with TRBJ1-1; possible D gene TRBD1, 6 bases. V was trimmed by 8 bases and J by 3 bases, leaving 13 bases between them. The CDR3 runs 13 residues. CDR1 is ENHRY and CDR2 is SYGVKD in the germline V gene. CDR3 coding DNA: TGTGCCATCGGACAGTCTGGGCACACTGAAGCTTTCTTT. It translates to CAIGQSGHTEAFF.

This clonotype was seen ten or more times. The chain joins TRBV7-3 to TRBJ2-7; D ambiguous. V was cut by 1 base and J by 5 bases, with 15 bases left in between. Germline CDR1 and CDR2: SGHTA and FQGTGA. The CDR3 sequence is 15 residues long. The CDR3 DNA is TGTGCCAGCAGCTTAAAAAAGCGTTTGGCTGACGAGCAGTACTTC. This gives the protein CASSLKKRLADEQYF.

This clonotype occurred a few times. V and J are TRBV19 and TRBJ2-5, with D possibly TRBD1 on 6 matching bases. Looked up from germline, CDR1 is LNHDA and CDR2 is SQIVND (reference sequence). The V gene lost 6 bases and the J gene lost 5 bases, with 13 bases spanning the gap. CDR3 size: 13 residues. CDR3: CASSRGQRETQYF. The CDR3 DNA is TGTGCCAGTAGCCGAGGACAGCGGGAGACCCAGTACTTC.

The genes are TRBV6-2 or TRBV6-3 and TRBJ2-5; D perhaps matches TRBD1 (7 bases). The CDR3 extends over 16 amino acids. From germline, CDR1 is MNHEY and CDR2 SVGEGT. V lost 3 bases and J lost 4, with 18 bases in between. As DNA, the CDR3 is TGTGCCAGCAGTTATGCCCTAGGAGGGGGCGGAGAGACCCAGTACTTC. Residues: CASSYALGGGGETQYF.

The CDR3 coding sequence is TGTGCCAGCAGCCCCGACTACGGCGAGCAGTACTTC. Translating it yields CASSPDYGEQYF. The chain uses TRBV9 and TRBJ2-7; D is possibly TRBD2 (5 bases). The germline gives CDR1 SGDLS, CDR2 YYNGEE. V gave up 4 bases and J gave up 6 bases, with 11 bases separating them. The CDR3 length is 12 residues. The whole variable domain, remainder taken from reference TRBV9 and TRBJ2-7, is DSGVTQTPKHLITATGQRVTLRCSPRSGDLSVYWYQQSLDQGLQFLIQYYNGEERAKGNILERFSAQQFPDLHSELNLSSLELGDSALYFCASSPDYGEQYFGPGTRLTVT.